The next 18 T cell receptor beta chains were all read from a single sample in a study of T cell responses to AZD1222 COVID-19 vaccine. The assay was immunoSEQ multiplex PCR, and TCRdb's table has in-frame clones only and misses some. The sample yields roughly 99,000 clones, roughly 85% seen once. The source was peripheral blood, collected 28 days after the second AZD1222 dose. These receptors all come from an adult who received the AZD1222 COVID-19 vaccine.

The chain joins TRBV18 to TRBJ1-4, with a possible D match to TRBD1 (6 bases). Trimming took 3 bases from V and 3 from J, leaving 11 bases between them. CDR1 KGHSH and CDR2 LQKENI come from the germline V gene. The CDR3 spans 15 residues. The CDR3 region has the DNA TGTGCCAGCTCACCTTCGACAGGACCTAATGAAAAACTGTTTTTT. This encodes CASSPSTGPNEKLFF.

V is TRBV30 and J is TRBJ1-6; D is undetermined. Trimming took off 0 bases at V and 11 bases at J, with 8 bases between the two ends. Germline loops: CDR1 GTSNPN, CDR2 SVGIG (reference sequence). This CDR3 comprises 12 residues. In DNA, the CDR3 is TGTGCCTGGAGTGTACCTGCGACACCCCTCCACTTT. It is translated as CAWSVPATPLHF.

The CDR3 nucleotides are TGTGCCATCGCAGACGGGACAGGGGGATTCTATCAGCCCCAGCATTTT. Protein product: CAIADGTGGFYQPQHF. This rearrangement joins TRBV10-3 to TRBJ1-5, with TRBD1 identical over 11 bases. J lost 5 bases, V lost 8 bases, and 11 bases had no gene match. This CDR3 is 16 amino acids long. Germline values: CDR1 ENHRY, CDR2 SYGVKD.

V usage is TRBV9 and J usage is TRBJ1-1; 7 nucleotides agree with TRBD1. The V segment lost 6 bases and the J segment 0 bases; nucleotides outside the gene matches: 8. This CDR3 has 15 residues. Germline V gene data show CDR1 as SGDLS and CDR2 as YYNGEE. CDR3 nucleotides: TGTGCCAGCACCGAGGCAGGGGGAATGAACACTGAAGCTTTCTTT. This encodes CASTEAGGMNTEAFF.

This clone was observed a few times. The chain employs TRBV6-5 and TRBJ2-7; D is tentatively TRBD1 or TRBD2 (5 bases each). The CDR3 has 13 amino acids. Germline V lookup: CDR1 MNHEY, CDR2 SVGAGI. The ends were cut back, 2 bases at V and 3 bases at J, with 8 bases in the middle. The CDR3 loop reads CASSYRGVYEQYF. CDR3 nucleotide sequence: TGTGCCAGCAGTTACAGAGGGGTCTACGAGCAGTACTTC.

The rearrangement uses TRBV6-2 or TRBV6-3 and TRBJ1-1; D remains ambiguous. This CDR3 contains 14 residues. V was clipped by 2 bases and J by 0 bases, with 7 bases between them. The germline gives CDR1 MNHEY, CDR2 SVGEGT. The CDR3 coding sequence is TGTGCCAGCAGTTACATAGTTATGAACACTGAAGCTTTCTTT. Encoded protein: CASSYIVMNTEAFF.

The genes are TRBV7-6 and TRBJ2-2; D unresolved. Between the trimmed V and J ends, which lost 2 bases and 0 bases, there was a span of 1 base. Germline assignment: CDR1 SGHVS and CDR2 FNYEAQ. This CDR3 has 13 amino acids. The CDR3 coding sequence is TGTGCCAGCAGCTTATCGAACACCGGGGAGCTGTTTTTT. Translation gives CASSLSNTGELFF.

The CDR3 loop is CASSQGSSGNTIYF. The CDR3 DNA is TGTGCCAGCAGCCAGGGAAGCTCTGGAAACACCATATATTTT. This chain uses TRBV3-1 (or the pseudogene TRBV3-2) with TRBJ1-3; no clear D gene. Trimming removed 3 bases from V and 0 bases from J, with 6 bases in between. Germline V gives CDR1 LGHDT, CDR2 YNNKEL (reference sequence). The CDR3 has 14 residues.

The chain has TRBV11-2 and TRBJ1-5; D call uncertain. The germline V gene has CDR1 SGHAT and CDR2 FQNNGV. The V end was cut by 2 bases, the J end by 0 bases, with 5 bases between. CDR3 length equals 14 residues. CDR3 amino acids: CASSLLGSNQPQHF. In nucleotides, the CDR3 is TGTGCCAGCAGCTTACTGGGTAGCAATCAGCCCCAGCATTTT.

The chain links TRBV11-2 to TRBJ2-1; either TRBD1 or TRBD2 may supply D (6 bases each). The CDR3 covers 13 residues. Germline values: CDR1 SGHAT, CDR2 FQNNGV. Between the trimmed V and J ends, which lost 7 bases and 13 bases, there was a span of 20 bases. In DNA, the CDR3 is TGTGCCAGCACCGGGGGCCCGGGACTGGAACAGTTCTTC. Its translation: CASTGGPGLEQFF.

V is TRBV7-9 and J is TRBJ1-1, with TRBD1 matching over 7 bases. The junction had 7 bases not matched to a gene; V was cut back by 2 bases and J by 1 base. Per germline, CDR1 SEHNR and CDR2 FQNEAQ (reference sequence). The CDR3 has 16 amino acids. The CDR3 is CASSLPQQGRNTEAFF. CDR3 bases: TGTGCCAGCAGCTTACCCCAACAGGGGCGGAACACTGAAGCTTTCTTT. The complete variable domain, with remaining parts taken from reference TRBV7-9 and TRBJ1-1, reads DTGVSQNPRHKITKRGQNVTFRCDPISEHNRLYWYRQTLGQGPEFLTYFQNEAQLEKSRLLSDRFSAERPKGSFSTLEIQRTEQGDSAMYLCASSLPQQGRNTEAFFGQGTRLTVV.

A few counts support this clone. The chain has TRBV7-6 and TRBJ2-5; D perhaps matches TRBD2 (7 bases). The CDR3 contains 16 residues. Germline V gene sequence: CDR1 SGHVS, CDR2 FNYEAQ. The germline V and J ends were trimmed by 5 bases and 1 base, with 17 bases remaining between them. The CDR3 nucleotides read TGTGCCAGCAGCCCAGGGAGGGGGAGTTTCCAAGAGACCCAGTACTTC. It encodes CASSPGRGSFQETQYF.

V and J are TRBV19 and TRBJ2-1; no definite D call. The CDR3 is 9 amino acids. V was clipped by 10 bases and J by 5 bases, with 3 bases between them. Germline CDR1 LNHDA, CDR2 SQIVND (reference sequence). CDR3 loop: CANDNEQFF. CDR3 DNA sequence: TGTGCCAACGACAATGAGCAGTTCTTC. Supplemented by reference TRBV19 and TRBJ2-1, the full variable domain reads DGGITQSPKYLFRKEGQNVTLSCEQNLNHDAMYWYRQDPGQGLRLIYYSQIVNDFQKGDIAEGYSVSREKKESFPLTVTSAQKNPTAFYLCANDNEQFFGPGTRLTVL.

This chain joins TRBV7-9 and TRBJ1-4, with 8 bases fitting TRBD1. This CDR3 has 16 residues. The germline CDR1 and CDR2 sequences are SEHNR and FQNEAQ (reference sequence). V was pared by 5 bases and J by 3 bases, with 8 bases of the junction left unmatched. The CDR3 DNA reads as TGTGCCAGCAGCGCACTCCAGGGGGCGGCTAATGAAAAACTGTTTTTT. Translating it yields CASSALQGAANEKLFF.

This chain links TRBV29-1 with TRBJ1-2, with a weak D call TRBD1 (6 bases). CDR3 size: 13 residues. Per germline, CDR1 SQVTM and CDR2 ANQGSEA. Deletions cut 3 bases from V and 4 bases from J, with 12 bases between. This CDR3 is CSVDWGGGYGYTF. In DNA, the CDR3 is TGCAGCGTTGATTGGGGGGGCGGCTATGGCTACACCTTC.

The chain has TRBV19 and TRBJ2-2; 10 nucleotides line up with TRBD2. V lost 5 bases, J lost 1 base, and 1 base stayed unmatched. There are 15 residues in the CDR3. Germline loops: CDR1 LNHDA, CDR2 SQIVND (reference sequence). The CDR3 DNA follows: TGTGCCAGTAGTCGACTAGCGGGGAACACCGGGGAGCTGTTTTTT. Its protein product is CASSRLAGNTGELFF.

This rearrangement joins TRBV4-1 to TRBJ2-1; the D gene is possibly TRBD1 (6 bases). CDR1 MGHRA and CDR2 YSYEKL come from the germline V gene. Deletions cut 4 bases from V and 0 bases from J, with 10 bases between. The CDR3 has 15 residues. The CDR3 sequence is CASSLGQSSYNEQFF. For the CDR3, the DNA is TGCGCCAGCAGCCTGGGACAAAGCTCCTACAATGAGCAGTTCTTC.

This clone was counted between two and nine times. The rearrangement uses TRBV28 and TRBJ1-5, with 9 bases matching TRBD1. The length of the CDR3 is 15 residues. Germline loops: CDR1 MDHEN, CDR2 SYDVKM. V was pared by 5 bases and J by 7 bases, with 9 bases of the junction left unmatched. This CDR3 reads CASSGITGGLQPQHF. The CDR3 DNA reads TGTGCCAGCAGTGGCATTACAGGGGGCCTCCAGCCCCAGCATTTT.